The 4 T cell receptor beta chains given below trace back to one sample, sequenced in a study of blood T cell repertoires in COVID-19 (TCRdb year 2020). The library was made by the immunoSEQ multiplex PCR assay. What TCRdb holds here is the immuneACCESS table cut down to in-frame rearrangements. Part of the clones is not present; checked against another copy, under half of the missing clones reflect an unresolved V gene, and the others are unexplained. The sample records around 170,000 clones, approximately 90% of which are singletons. The top ten clonotypes cover approximately 2.9% of the sample. Input material: peripheral blood. The origin of the receptors is a woman between 25 and 40 years old with active or convalescent COVID-19.

The chain carries TRBV14 and TRBJ1-2; tentative D call: TRBD1 (5 bases). Trimming shortened V by 4 bases and J by 4 bases, and 10 bases separated the two germline ends. The CDR3 length is 13 residues. Germline V gene sequence: CDR1 SGHDN, CDR2 FVKESK. In DNA, the CDR3 is TGTGCCAGCAGCCCCGGGACTCCCTATGGCTACACCTTC. Protein: CASSPGTPYGYTF. Combining the CDR3 with reference TRBV14 and TRBJ1-2 gives the whole variable domain EAGVTQFPSHSVIEKGQTVTLRCDPISGHDNLYWYRRVMGKEIKFLLHFVKESKQDESGMPNNRFLAERTGGTYSTLKVQPAELEDSGVYFCASSPGTPYGYTFGSGTRLTVV.

As to this clone: Other DNA sequences in the sample encode the same CDR3. The chain is built from TRBV18 and TRBJ1-5, with no clear D. The length of the CDR3 is 13 residues. Trimming removed 3 bases at V and 5 bases at J, with 8 bases between. Germline loops: CDR1 KGHSH, CDR2 LQKENI. CDR3 region: CASSPGRDQPQHF. The CDR3 nucleotides read TGTGCCAGCTCACCCGGTCGTGATCAGCCCCAGCATTTT.

This chain joins TRBV7-2 and TRBJ2-3; D uncertain. The CDR3 sequence is 13 residues long. Germline V lookup: CDR1 SGHTA, CDR2 FQGNSA. V was trimmed by 0 bases and J by 6 bases, leaving 7 bases between them. CDR3 sequence: CASSLASSDTQYF. CDR3 DNA sequence: TGTGCCAGCAGCTTAGCTAGCAGCGATACGCAGTATTTT.

The chain joins TRBV9 to TRBJ2-3; the match to TRBD2 covers 7 bases. V gave up 0 bases and J gave up 4 bases; unmatched junction bases: 2. CDR3 length equals 14 residues. Per the germline V gene, CDR1 is SGDLS and CDR2 is YYNGEE. The CDR3 is CASSVDGGADTQYF. The CDR3 DNA is TGTGCCAGCAGCGTAGATGGGGGGGCAGATACGCAGTATTTT.